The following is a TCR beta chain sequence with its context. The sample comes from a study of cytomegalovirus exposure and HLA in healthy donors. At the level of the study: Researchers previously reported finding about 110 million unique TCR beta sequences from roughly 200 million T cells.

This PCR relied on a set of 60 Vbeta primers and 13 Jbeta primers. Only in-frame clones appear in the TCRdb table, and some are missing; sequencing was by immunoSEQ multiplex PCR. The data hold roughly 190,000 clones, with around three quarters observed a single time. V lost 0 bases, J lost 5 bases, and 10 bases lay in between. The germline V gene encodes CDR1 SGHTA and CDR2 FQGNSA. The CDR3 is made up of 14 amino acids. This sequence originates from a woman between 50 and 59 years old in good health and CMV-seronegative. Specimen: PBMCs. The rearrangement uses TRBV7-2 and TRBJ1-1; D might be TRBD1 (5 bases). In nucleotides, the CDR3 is TGTGCCAGCAGCTTAGCGTGGGGGAGGACTGAAGCTTTCTTT. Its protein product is CASSLAWGRTEAFF.